The present entry profiles one T cell receptor beta chain with its context. Repertoires were generated with immunoSEQ multiplex PCR, while TCRdb's copy carries only in-frame clones and drops some. In the table there are approximately 290,000 clones, roughly 89% of which are singletons. In germline, CDR1 is GTSNPN, CDR2 SVGIG (reference sequence). The CDR3 length is 13 residues. V was cut by 4 bases and J by 2 bases, with 9 bases left in between. The data belong to a study of blood T cell repertoires in COVID-19. Study overall: The analysed material was cDNA or gDNA that came from T cells, B-cell-depleted T cells, or PBMCs.

Sequenced sample: peripheral blood. The chain links TRBV30 to TRBJ1-3; possibly TRBD1 for D (5 bases). The TCR sequence derives from a man under 40 with acute or convalescent COVID-19. The CDR3 is CAWTLDTGNTIYF. CDR3 sequence (DNA): TGTGCCTGGACCCTGGACACTGGAAACACCATATATTTT.